These 16 T cell receptor beta chains were sequenced from one sample in a study of regulatory T cells in long-lasting Graves disease. Construction of TCR beta libraries relied on iRepertoire HTBI primers and on Arm-PCR targeting CDR3 regions. TCRdb itself ran the multiplex PCR reads through MiXCR, one entry per CDR3 protein. The profile covers roughly 500,000 distinct CDR3 sequences, with around 15% appearing a single time and over 15% taken by the ten largest. Described time point: newly diagnosed GD, antithyroid drugs for less than 3 months. Scientists built the TCR library using RNA that was extracted from PBMCs. These data also featured in a second study, about T cells in Graves' hyperthyroidism and ophthalmopathy.

The sequencing used peripheral blood mononuclear cells (PBMCs), collected at new diagnosis, from a patient treated with antithyroid drugs. These receptors were obtained from a woman between 45 and 65 years old with Graves disease.

To note about this clonotype: Possible read error: a much larger clone is one base away. This sequence joins TRBV12-3 or TRBV12-4 and TRBJ2-2, with no clear D. The CDR3 spans 15 residues. The V and J ends lost 3 bases and 4 bases respectively, with 12 bases between them. The CDR3 spells CASSFVTASTGELFF. Here the CDR3 DNA reads TGTGCCAGCAGTTTTGTGACCGCGAGCACCGGGGAGCTGTTTTTT.

This clonotype was seen repeatedly, ten times or more. This chain links TRBV11-2 with TRBJ2-1, with D possibly being TRBD1 or TRBD2 (6 bases each). This CDR3 region has 17 residues. Germline loops: CDR1 SGHAT, CDR2 FQNNGV. V lost 0 bases and J lost 2, with 14 bases in between. The CDR3 sequence: CASSLDRGPGAYNEQFF. The CDR3 DNA reads as TGTGCCAGCAGCTTAGACCGGGGGCCGGGGGCCTACAATGAGCAGTTCTTC.

V and J are TRBV18 and TRBJ2-5; 10 bases fit TRBD1. The CDR3 loop spans 16 amino acids. V was pared by 3 bases and J by 4 bases, with 8 bases of the junction left unmatched. Germline V gene sequence: CDR1 KGHSH, CDR2 LQKENI. CDR3 bases: TGTGCCAGCTCACCGTATCGGGACAGGGGTTCAGAGACCCAGTACTTC. Residues: CASSPYRDRGSETQYF.

Regarding this clonotype: One end of the junction fails to match germline, which may point to a read error. This chain joins TRBV18 and TRBJ2-7; no firm D call. This CDR3 region has 14 residues. The germline CDR1 and CDR2 sequences are KGHSH and LQKENI. DNA for the CDR3: TGTGTCAGCTCGCCCCCCGTTTCGAACTACGAGCAGTACTTC. This translates into CVSSPPVSNYEQYF.

This clonotype has a handful of counts. The V and J genes are TRBV12-5 and TRBJ2-2, with 8 bases aligning to TRBD2. The CDR3 is 18 amino acids. Germline trimming cut 3 bases from V and 3 bases from J; bases unmatched to any gene: 12. Germline-derived CDR1 and CDR2 are LGHNT and FRNRAP. This CDR3 is CASGFGVKGTRDTGELFF. CDR3 sequence (DNA): TGTGCTAGTGGTTTTGGTGTGAAAGGGACTAGGGACACCGGGGAGCTGTTTTTT. The variable domain in full, completed from reference TRBV12-5 and TRBJ2-2, reads DARVTQTPRHKVTEMGQEVTMRCQPILGHNTVFWYRQTMMQGLELLAYFRNRAPLDDSGMPKDRFSAEMPDATLATLKIQPSEPRDSAVYFCASGFGVKGTRDTGELFFGEGSRLTVL.

This clonotype occurred many times. The rearrangement links TRBV28 to TRBJ1-1; 7 bases match TRBD1. J gave up 6 bases and V 6 bases, and 7 bases lay outside the gene matches. Germline CDR1 is MDHEN and CDR2 is SYDVKM. The CDR3 runs 13 residues. The CDR3 coding sequence is TGTGCCAGCAGCAACGGACAGGACGCTGAAGCTTTCTTT. This translates into CASSNGQDAEAFF.

Only a few counts were recorded for this clonotype. The V and J genes are TRBV27 and TRBJ2-3; D is ambiguous. Trimming removed 1 base from V and 4 bases from J, with 9 bases in between. The CDR3 has 14 residues. CDR1 MNHEY and CDR2 SMNVEV come from the germline V gene (reference sequence). For the CDR3, the DNA is TGTGCCAGCAGTTTATATACCGTCGCAGATACGCAGTATTTT. Its translation is CASSLYTVADTQYF.

This clonotype was seen more than once but under ten times. J is TRBJ2-2 and V is TRBV5-1; 10 nucleotides align to TRBD1. This CDR3 spans 16 amino acids. Germline V gene lookup returns CDR1 SGHRS and CDR2 YFSETQ. The junction had 8 bases not matched to a gene; V was cut back by 5 bases and J by 4 bases. The CDR3 DNA follows: TGCGCCAGCAGAACACCGGGACAGGGGACCACCGGGGAGCTGTTTTTT. Protein: CASRTPGQGTTGELFF.

This clonotype was seen many times. This chain joins TRBV20-1 and TRBJ2-1; possible D gene TRBD2, 6 bases. This CDR3 spans 14 amino acids. Germline V gives CDR1 DFQATT, CDR2 SNEGSKA (reference sequence). Trimming removed 2 bases at V and 7 bases at J, with 15 bases between. The CDR3 loop reads CSARRHLAWNEQFF. DNA of the CDR3: TGCAGTGCTAGACGCCATCTAGCGTGGAATGAGCAGTTCTTC.

This clonotype was found many times. V gene TRBV3-1 combines with J gene TRBJ2-3; 9 nucleotides line up with TRBD2. The CDR3 sequence is 18 residues long. Looked up from germline, CDR1 is LGHDT and CDR2 is YNNKEL (reference sequence). V was pared by 0 bases and J by 2 bases, with 9 bases of the junction left unmatched. The CDR3 protein is CASSQDLLSGSPTDTQYF. As DNA, the CDR3 is TGTGCCAGCAGCCAAGATCTCCTTAGCGGGAGTCCCACAGATACGCAGTATTTT.

This clonotype was counted many times. The gene calls are TRBV6-1 and TRBJ2-7, with D possibly being TRBD2 (5 bases). Trimming took off 5 bases at V and 2 bases at J, with 13 bases between the two ends. Germline CDR1 reads MNHNS; CDR2 reads SASEGT. The CDR3 loop spans 14 amino acids. CDR3 protein: CASSHTRSPYEQYF. The CDR3 nucleotides are TGTGCCAGCAGTCACACTAGATCCCCCTACGAGCAGTACTTC.

The DNA for the CDR3 is TGTGCCAGCAGGGGGACAGGGGAGGCTGGAAACACCATATATTTT. Translated: CASRGTGEAGNTIYF. The chain has TRBV9 and TRBJ1-3, with 10 positions matching TRBD1. Germline trimming cut 5 bases from V and 2 bases from J; bases unmatched to any gene: 4. Germline assignment: CDR1 SGDLS and CDR2 YYNGEE. This CDR3 comprises 15 residues.

This clonotype was detected ten times or more. The DNA of the CDR3 is TGTGCCAGCAGTTTCCAGGGACGGGGGGGAGAGACCCAGTACTTC. This gives the protein CASSFQGRGGETQYF. The chain employs TRBV2 and TRBJ2-5; 8 nucleotides align to TRBD2. The V gene end was trimmed by 5 bases and the J gene end by 4 bases; junction bases not matched to a gene: 9. The CDR3 covers 15 residues. Germline CDR1 and CDR2: SNHLY and FYNNEI.

This clonotype was picked up many times. Here the CDR3 DNA reads TGTGCCAGCAGCTCCCGGGGGGCGGGTAACACCGGGGAGCTGTTTTTT. Translation gives CASSSRGAGNTGELFF. The chain carries TRBV7-3 and TRBJ2-2; the D gene is possibly TRBD2 (7 bases). The length of the CDR3 is 16 residues. Germline CDR1 is SGHTA and CDR2 is FQGTGA. V lost 4 bases and J lost 2, with 14 bases in between. The entire variable domain, with the rest obtained from reference TRBV7-3 and TRBJ2-2, is as follows: GAGVSQTPSNKVTEKGKYVELRCDPISGHTALYWYRQSLGQGPEFLIYFQGTGAADDSGLPNDRFFAVRPEGSVSTLKIQRTERGDSAVYLCASSSRGAGNTGELFFGEGSRLTVL.

This clonotype was seen ten or more times. The chain carries TRBV15 and TRBJ1-1, with TRBD1 matching over 7 bases. V shed 1 base and J 1 base; nucleotides not matched to a gene: 6. The CDR3 loop spans 16 amino acids. CDR1 and CDR2 (germline): LNHNV, YYDKDF (reference sequence). CDR3 residues: CATSRGEGAGNTEAFF. The CDR3 coding sequence is TGTGCCACCAGCAGAGGAGAGGGGGCCGGGAACACTGAAGCTTTCTTT.

This clonotype was detected many times. J is TRBJ2-5 and V is TRBV6-1; 8 bases are shared with TRBD1. CDR3 length: 14 residues. The V and J ends lost 6 bases and 2 bases, in that order; junction bases with no gene match: 5. Looked up from germline, CDR1 is MNHNS and CDR2 is SASEGT. The CDR3 sequence is CASRATGGQETQYF. CDR3 DNA sequence: TGTGCCAGCAGGGCTACAGGGGGACAAGAGACCCAGTACTTC.